This is a list of T cell receptor beta chains from one sample in a study of blood T cell repertoires in COVID-19. Assay: immunoSEQ multiplex PCR; the TCRdb copy retains only in-frame clones and omits some. The sample yields roughly 100,000 clones, 84% seen once. The specimen sequenced was peripheral blood. All receptors come from a human donor in a cohort sampled during active COVID-19. The CDR3 runs from the conserved cysteine through the conserved F or W. A D gene is named only where the DNA matches it firmly. Size is stated for part of the rows, as once, few or many counts, or as a class when the clone is expanded.

clone size,J gene,D gene,V gene,CDR3 protein,CDR3 DNA
-,TRBJ2-4,-,TRBV4-2,CASSHEDSDIQYF,TGTGCCAGCAGCCACGAAGACAGTGACATTCAGTACTTC
-,TRBJ1-1,TRBD1,TRBV19,CASRRQGNTEAFF,TGTGCCAGTAGAAGACAGGGGAACACTGAAGCTTTCTTT
-,TRBJ2-7,-,TRBV5-1,CASSSGGAVNEQYF,TGCGCCAGCAGCTCCGGGGGTGCGGTAAACGAGCAGTACTTC
-,TRBJ2-1,-,TRBV5-4,CASSPRAGAYNEQFF,TGTGCCAGCAGCCCGCGGGCAGGAGCATACAATGAGCAGTTCTTC
few,TRBJ2-7,TRBD1,TRBV30,CASRRPGQIYEQYF,TGTGCCTCCCGAAGGCCGGGACAGATCTACGAGCAGTACTTC
-,TRBJ2-7,TRBD2,TRBV7-9,CASSPSSWRGAALPYEQYF,TGTGCCAGCAGCCCATCGTCCTGGCGGGGGGCAGCCCTCCCCTACGAGCAGTACTTC
-,TRBJ1-2,-,TRBV7-8,CASSQDSDYGYTF,TGTGCCAGCAGCCAGGACAGTGACTATGGCTACACCTTC
-,TRBJ1-6,-,TRBV5-1,CASSLGVGERSPLHF,TGCGCCAGCAGCTTGGGTGTCGGGGAGAGATCACCCCTCCACTTT
-,TRBJ1-2,TRBD1,TRBV14,CASSQGDRGFLSYGYTF,TGTGCCAGCAGCCAAGGGGACAGGGGGTTCCTATCCTATGGCTACACCTTC
-,TRBJ1-2,-,TRBV18,CASSPPSRPGYGYTF,TGTGCCAGCTCACCACCGTCGAGGCCCGGCTATGGCTACACCTTC
-,TRBJ1-2,-,TRBV5-1,CASSLEGANGYTF,TGCGCCAGCAGCTTAGAAGGGGCTAACGGCTACACCTTC
-,TRBJ2-1,TRBD2,TRBV9,CASSVGSGGGGNEQFF,TGTGCCAGCAGCGTAGGGAGCGGGGGAGGAGGGAATGAGCAGTTCTTC
-,TRBJ2-5,TRBD1,TRBV5-4,CASSRDRQETQYF,TGTGCCAGCAGCAGGGACAGACAAGAGACCCAGTACTTC
-,TRBJ2-2,TRBD1,TRBV5-5,CASSGTGDTGELFF,TGTGCCAGCAGCGGGACAGGGGACACCGGGGAGCTGTTTTTT
-,TRBJ2-5,-,TRBV9,CASSVESQMAQYF,TGTGCCAGCAGCGTAGAGTCACAGATGGCCCAGTACTTC
-,TRBJ1-1,TRBD1,TRBV28,CASSSGGTANTEAFF,TGTGCCAGCAGCTCCGGCGGGACAGCCAACACTGAAGCTTTCTTT
-,TRBJ1-4,TRBD1,TRBV5-1,CASSLDRGDSEKLFF,TGCGCCAGCAGCTTGGACAGGGGAGACAGTGAAAAACTGTTTTTT